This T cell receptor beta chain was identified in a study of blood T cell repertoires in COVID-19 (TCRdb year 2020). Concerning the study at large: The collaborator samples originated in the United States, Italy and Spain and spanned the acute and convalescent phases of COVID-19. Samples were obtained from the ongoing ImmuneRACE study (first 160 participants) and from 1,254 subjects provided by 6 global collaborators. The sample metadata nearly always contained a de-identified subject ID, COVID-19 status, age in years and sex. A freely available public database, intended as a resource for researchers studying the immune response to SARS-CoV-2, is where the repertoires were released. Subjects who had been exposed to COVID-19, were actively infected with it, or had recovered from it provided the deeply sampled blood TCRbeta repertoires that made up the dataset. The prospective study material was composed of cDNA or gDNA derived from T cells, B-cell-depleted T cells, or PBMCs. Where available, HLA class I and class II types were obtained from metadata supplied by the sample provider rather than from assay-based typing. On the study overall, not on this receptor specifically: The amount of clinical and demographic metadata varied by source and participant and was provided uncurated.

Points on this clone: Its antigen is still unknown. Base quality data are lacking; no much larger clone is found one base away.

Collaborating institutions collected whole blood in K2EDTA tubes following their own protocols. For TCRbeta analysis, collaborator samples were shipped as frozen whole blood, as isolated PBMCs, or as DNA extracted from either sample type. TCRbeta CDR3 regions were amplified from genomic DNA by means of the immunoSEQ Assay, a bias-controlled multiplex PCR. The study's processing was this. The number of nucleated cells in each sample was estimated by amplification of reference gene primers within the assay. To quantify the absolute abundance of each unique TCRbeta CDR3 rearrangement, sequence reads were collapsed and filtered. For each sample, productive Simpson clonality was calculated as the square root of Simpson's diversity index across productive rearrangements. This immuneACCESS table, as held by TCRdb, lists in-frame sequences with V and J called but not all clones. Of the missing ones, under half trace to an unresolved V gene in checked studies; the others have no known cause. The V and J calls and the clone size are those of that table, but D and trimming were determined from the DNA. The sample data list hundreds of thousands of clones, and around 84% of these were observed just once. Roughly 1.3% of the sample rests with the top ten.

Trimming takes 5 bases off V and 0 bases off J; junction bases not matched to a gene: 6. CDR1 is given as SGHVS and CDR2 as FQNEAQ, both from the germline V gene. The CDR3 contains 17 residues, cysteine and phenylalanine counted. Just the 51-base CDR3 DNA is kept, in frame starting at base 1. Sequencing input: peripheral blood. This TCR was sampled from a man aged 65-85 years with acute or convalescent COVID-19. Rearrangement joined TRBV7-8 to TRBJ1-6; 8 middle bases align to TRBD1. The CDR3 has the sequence CASSPRTGSSYNSPLHF. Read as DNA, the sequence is TGTGCCAGCAGCCCGCGGACAGGGAGCTCCTATAATTCACCCCTCCACTTT.